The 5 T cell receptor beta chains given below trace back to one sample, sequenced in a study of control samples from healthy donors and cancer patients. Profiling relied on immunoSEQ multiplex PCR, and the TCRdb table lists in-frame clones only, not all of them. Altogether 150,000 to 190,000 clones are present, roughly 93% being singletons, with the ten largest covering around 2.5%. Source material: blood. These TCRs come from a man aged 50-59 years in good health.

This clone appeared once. In DNA, the CDR3 is TGTGCCAGCAGTGCCGGGACAGCAACATACAATGAGCAGTTCTTC. Protein: CASSAGTATYNEQFF. The chain links TRBV6-4 to TRBJ2-1, with TRBD1 matching 7 bases. This CDR3 region has 15 residues. V gave up 4 bases and J gave up 4 bases; unmatched junction bases: 7. Germline CDR1 MRHNA, CDR2 SNTAGT.

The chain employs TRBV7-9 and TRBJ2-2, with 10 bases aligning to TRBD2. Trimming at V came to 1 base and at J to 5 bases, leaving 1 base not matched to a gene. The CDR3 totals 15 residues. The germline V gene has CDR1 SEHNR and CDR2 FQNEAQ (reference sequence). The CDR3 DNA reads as TGTGCCAGCAGCTTAGTACTAGCGGGAACCGGGGAGCTGTTTTTT. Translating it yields CASSLVLAGTGELFF. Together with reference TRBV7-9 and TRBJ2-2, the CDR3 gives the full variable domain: DTGVSQNPRHKITKRGQNVTFRCDPISEHNRLYWYRQTLGQGPEFLTYFQNEAQLEKSRLLSDRFSAERPKGSFSTLEIQRTEQGDSAMYLCASSLVLAGTGELFFGEGSRLTVL.

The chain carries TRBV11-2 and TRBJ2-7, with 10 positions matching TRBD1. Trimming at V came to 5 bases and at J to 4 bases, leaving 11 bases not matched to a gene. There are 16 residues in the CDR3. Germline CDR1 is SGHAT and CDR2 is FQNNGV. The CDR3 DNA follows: TGTGCCAGCAGCCTGGCGGGACAGGGGCTCTCTTACGAGCAGTACTTC. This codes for CASSLAGQGLSYEQYF. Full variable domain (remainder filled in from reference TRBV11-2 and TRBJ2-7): EAGVAQSPRYKIIEKRQSVAFWCNPISGHATLYWYQQILGQGPKLLIQFQNNGVVDDSQLPKDRFSAERLKGVDSTLKIQPAKLEDSAVYLCASSLAGQGLSYEQYFGPGTRLTVT.

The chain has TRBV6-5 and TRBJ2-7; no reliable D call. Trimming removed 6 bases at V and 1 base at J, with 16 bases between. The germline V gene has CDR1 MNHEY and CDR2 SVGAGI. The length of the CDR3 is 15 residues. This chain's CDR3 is CASRVEVASSYEQYF. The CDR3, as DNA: TGTGCCAGCAGGGTTGAAGTTGCCTCTTCCTACGAGCAGTACTTC.

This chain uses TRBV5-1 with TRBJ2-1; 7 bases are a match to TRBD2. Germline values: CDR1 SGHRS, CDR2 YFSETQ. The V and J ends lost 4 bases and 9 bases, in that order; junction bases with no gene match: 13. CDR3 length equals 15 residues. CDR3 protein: CASSPGGGRAGEQFF. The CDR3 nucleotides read TGCGCCAGCAGCCCGGGAGGTGGCAGGGCGGGTGAGCAGTTCTTC.